These 28 T cell receptor beta chains came from one sample sequenced in a study of T cell responses to AZD1222 COVID-19 vaccine. Profiling relied on immunoSEQ multiplex PCR, and the TCRdb table lists in-frame clones only, not all of them. The sample lists about 73,000 clones; about 91% were seen once. The starting material was peripheral blood, obtained on day 0 of AZD1222 vaccination. The source of these receptors is an adult in good health.

The V call is TRBV27, the J call TRBJ1-1; maybe TRBD1 (6 bases). Germline CDR1 is MNHEY and CDR2 is SMNVEV (reference sequence). The CDR3 spans 13 residues. V shed 5 bases and J shed 11 bases, with 18 bases lying between them. The CDR3 region has the DNA TGTGCCAGCAGTCAACAGGGCCGGACCCCGGCTTTCTTT. It is translated as CASSQQGRTPAFF.

This chain links TRBV27 with TRBJ2-7; no clear D gene. The V end lost 9 bases, the J end lost 3 bases, and 9 bases lay between the germline ends. This CDR3 is built from 11 residues. Germline CDR1 MNHEY, CDR2 SMNVEV (reference sequence). CDR3 sequence reads: CASSDGYEQYF. DNA for the CDR3: TGTGCCAGTTCAGATGGCTACGAGCAGTACTTC.

The chain combines TRBV5-1 with TRBJ1-1; D is unclear. V gave up 0 bases and J gave up 3 bases, with 6 bases separating them. This CDR3 comprises 13 residues. Germline-derived CDR1 and CDR2 are SGHRS and YFSETQ. CDR3 amino acids: CASSLVSDTEAFF. CDR3 nucleotide sequence: TGCGCCAGCAGCTTGGTTTCGGACACTGAAGCTTTCTTT.

The CDR3 is CASSIGQGNQSPLHF. The CDR3 DNA sequence: TGTGCCAGCAGCATAGGCCAGGGAAATCAATCACCCCTCCACTTT. The rearrangement uses TRBV7-8 and TRBJ1-6; D possibly corresponds to TRBD1 (5 bases). Trimming pared 5 bases from V and 10 bases from J, leaving 18 bases between. Germline CDR1 SGHVS, CDR2 FQNEAQ. This CDR3 spans 15 amino acids.

This rearrangement joins TRBV6-4 to TRBJ2-3; 7 bases fit TRBD2. The length of the CDR3 is 14 residues. The V gene end was trimmed by 0 bases and the J gene end by 3 bases; junction bases not matched to a gene: 0. Germline lookup yields CDR1 MRHNA and CDR2 SNTAGT. In DNA, the CDR3 is TGTGCCAGCAGTGACTCGCGGGAGACAGATACGCAGTATTTT. Translated: CASSDSRETDTQYF.

Only one count was recorded for this clone. The chain couples TRBV28 to TRBJ2-1; a possible D gene is TRBD2 (6 bases). Trimming stripped 2 bases from V and 7 bases from J, with 21 bases between. The CDR3 length is 17 residues. Looked up from germline, CDR1 is MDHEN and CDR2 is SYDVKM. CDR3 protein: CASSLTLTGAGQNEQFF. The CDR3 DNA reads TGTGCCAGCAGTTTAACCCTGACGGGAGCAGGTCAGAATGAGCAGTTCTTC.

The chain combines TRBV27 with TRBJ2-7, with D uncertain. Germline V lookup: CDR1 MNHEY, CDR2 SMNVEV (reference sequence). This CDR3 region has 16 residues. The germline V and J ends were trimmed by 2 bases and 2 bases, with 16 bases remaining between them. In nucleotides, the CDR3 is TGTGCCAGCAGTTTAAAATGGTCGCCTAGGGCCTACGAGCAGTACTTC. Amino acid sequence: CASSLKWSPRAYEQYF.

The chain recombines TRBV10-3 with TRBJ1-1; 11 bases line up with TRBD1. Germline CDR1 reads ENHRY; CDR2 reads SYGVKD. J lost 3 bases, V lost 8 bases, and 8 bases had no gene match. CDR3 size: 15 residues. The CDR3 region is CAIGGQGGWDTEAFF. CDR3 DNA sequence: TGTGCCATCGGGGGACAGGGGGGTTGGGACACTGAAGCTTTCTTT.

This clone was observed once. The genes are TRBV10-3 and TRBJ2-7; the D call may be TRBD1 or TRBD2 (5 bases each). The germline V gene encodes CDR1 ENHRY and CDR2 SYGVKD. Trimming stripped 5 bases from V and 2 bases from J, with 16 bases between. The CDR3 contains 15 residues. The CDR3: CAISSLGKGAYEQYF. The CDR3 DNA sequence: TGTGCCATCAGTTCACTAGGAAAAGGGGCCTACGAGCAGTACTTC.

J is TRBJ2-7 and V is TRBV4-3, with D possibly TRBD1 on 5 matching bases. Germline values: CDR1 LGHNA, CDR2 YSLEER. This CDR3 has 15 residues. Deletions cut 1 base from V and 3 bases from J, with 13 bases between. The CDR3 DNA sequence: TGCGCCAGCAGCCAAGGACAGACAGATATCTACGAGCAGTACTTC. Translating gives CASSQGQTDIYEQYF.

The genes are TRBV19 and TRBJ2-3; D is undetermined. V shed 3 bases and J shed 2 bases, with 6 bases lying between them. The CDR3 is 13 residues long. Germline CDR1 reads LNHDA; CDR2 reads SQIVND (reference sequence). In DNA form, the CDR3 reads TGTGCCAGTAGTATGGGCAACACAGATACGCAGTATTTT. Translating it yields CASSMGNTDTQYF.

The chain is built from TRBV28 and TRBJ2-1; 11 bases are shared with TRBD1. The CDR3 loop spans 16 amino acids. The germline V gene has CDR1 MDHEN and CDR2 SYDVKM. V lost 4 bases and J lost 2; bases outside the gene matches: 4. The CDR3 DNA sequence: TGTGCCAGCAGTTCGGAGGACAGGGGGCCCTACAATGAGCAGTTCTTC. It encodes CASSSEDRGPYNEQFF.

This sequence joins TRBV25-1 and TRBJ1-1; weak D call: TRBD1 (5 bases). V dropped 7 bases and J dropped 0 bases, with 12 bases sitting between them. There are 14 residues in the CDR3. Germline lookup yields CDR1 MGHDK and CDR2 SYGVNS. The CDR3 loop is CASTMGVMNTEAFF. The CDR3 DNA sequence: TGTGCCAGCACCATGGGGGTAATGAACACTGAAGCTTTCTTT.

The gene calls are TRBV29-1 and TRBJ2-3, with TRBD2 identical over 9 bases. The CDR3 is made up of 16 amino acids. V trimming: 3 bases; J trimming: 0 bases; junction bases outside the gene matches: 7. CDR1 SQVTM and CDR2 ANQGSEA come from the germline V gene. CDR3 in amino acids: CSVETGLAFSTDTQYF. The CDR3 DNA reads as TGCAGCGTTGAGACCGGACTAGCGTTCAGCACAGATACGCAGTATTTT.

CDR3 bases: TGTGCCAGTAGGGGGACAGGGATCTACGAGCAGTACTTC. Protein product: CASRGTGIYEQYF. V gene TRBV19 combines with J gene TRBJ2-7; TRBD1 aligns across 9 bases. The J segment lost 3 bases and the V segment lost 6 bases, leaving 3 bases of the junction unmatched. Germline V lookup: CDR1 LNHDA, CDR2 SQIVND (reference sequence). The CDR3 is 13 residues long. Full variable domain (missing parts from reference TRBV19 and TRBJ2-7): DGGITQSPKYLFRKEGQNVTLSCEQNLNHDAMYWYRQDPGQGLRLIYYSQIVNDFQKGDIAEGYSVSREKKESFPLTVTSAQKNPTAFYLCASRGTGIYEQYFGPGTRLTVT.

In this sample, this clone turned up once. The CDR3 coding sequence is TGCGCCACCAAAGCGGGGACAAGGGGCGAGCAGTACTTC. It codes for CATKAGTRGEQYF. The J gene is TRBJ2-7, the V gene TRBV5-1; the D gene is possibly TRBD2 (7 bases). CDR1 is SGHRS and CDR2 is YFSETQ in the germline V gene. There are 13 residues in the CDR3. Trimming took 9 bases from V and 6 from J, leaving 19 bases between them.

This clone was detected once. The chain recombines TRBV7-6 with TRBJ2-3; TRBD2 matches 11 bases. Trimming took 1 base from V and 6 from J; bases not matched to a gene: 6. Germline CDR1 and CDR2: SGHVS and FNYEAQ. This CDR3 is built from 16 residues. CDR3: CASSLEASGGSDTQYF. Written as DNA, the CDR3 is TGTGCCAGCAGCTTAGAGGCTAGCGGGGGGTCTGATACGCAGTATTTT.

The V and J genes are TRBV4-1 and TRBJ2-2; TRBD2 agrees at 16 bases. Germline CDR1 reads MGHRA; CDR2 reads YSYEKL. The CDR3 totals 17 residues. Trimming cost V 2 bases and J 6 bases; bases outside gene matches: 3. For the CDR3, the DNA is TGCGCCAGCAGCCAATTCGGGACTAGCGGGGGGGCCGGGGAGCTGTTTTTT. Translation: CASSQFGTSGGAGELFF.

The count of this clone is one. The gene calls are TRBV5-1 and TRBJ2-5; perhaps TRBD2 as D (6 bases). This CDR3 spans 15 amino acids. V lost 6 bases and J 0 bases, leaving 15 bases between the germline ends. The V gene's germline CDR1 is SGHRS and CDR2 YFSETQ. The CDR3 DNA reads as TGCGCCAGCACCCCAGCGGGTGGTCACCAAGAGACCCAGTACTTC. Translation: CASTPAGGHQETQYF. Full variable domain (outside the CDR3, taken from reference TRBV5-1 and TRBJ2-5): KAGVTQTPRYLIKTRGQQVTLSCSPISGHRSVSWYQQTPGQGLQFLFEYFSETQRNKGNFPGRFSGRQFSNSRSEMNVSTLELGDSALYLCASTPAGGHQETQYFGPGTRLLVL.

V and J are TRBV5-4 and TRBJ2-7, with D tentatively TRBD2 (6 bases). The CDR3 runs 14 residues. The V gene's germline CDR1 is SGHNT and CDR2 YYREEE (reference sequence). Trimming took off 3 bases at V and 2 bases at J, with 12 bases between the two ends. In DNA, the CDR3 is TGTGCCAGCAGCTGGGGACTGCAGACCTACGAGCAGTACTTC. Amino acid sequence: CASSWGLQTYEQYF.

The chain joins TRBV25-1 to TRBJ1-5; D is unclear. The CDR3 totals 15 residues. The V end was cut by 2 bases, the J end by 3 bases, with 11 bases between. Looked up from germline, CDR1 is MGHDK and CDR2 is SYGVNS. In nucleotides, the CDR3 is TGTGCCAGCAGTGAAGGTGGGATTCTCAATCAGCCCCAGCATTTT. Its translation: CASSEGGILNQPQHF.

The sample holds a few counts of this clone. The chain combines TRBV6-6 with TRBJ2-7; TRBD2 matches at 14 bases. The CDR3 has 18 residues. After removal of 5 bases from V and 0 bases from J, the junction contained 9 bases not matched to a gene. Germline assignment: CDR1 MNHNY and CDR2 SVGAGI (reference sequence). CDR3 protein: CASSRTSGGTLSSYEQYF. In DNA, the CDR3 is TGTGCCAGCAGTCGGACTAGCGGGGGGACCCTGAGCTCCTACGAGCAGTACTTC.

The rearrangement links TRBV7-9 to TRBJ1-6; 10 bases map to TRBD1. Germline V gives CDR1 SEHNR, CDR2 FQNEAQ (reference sequence). J was trimmed by 10 bases and V by 4 bases; bases with no gene match: 4. The CDR3 has 14 residues. This chain's CDR3 is CASSSTGGESPLHF. In nucleotides, the CDR3 is TGTGCCAGCAGCTCGACAGGGGGCGAATCACCCCTCCACTTT.

This rearrangement joins TRBV7-2 to TRBJ2-1; D not resolved. Germline CDR1 reads SGHTA; CDR2 reads FQGNSA. CDR3 size: 14 residues. V was clipped by 2 bases and J by 7 bases, with 12 bases between them. The CDR3, as DNA: TGTGCCAGCAGCTTACTGGCAGGACGGAATGAGCAGTTCTTC. It translates to CASSLLAGRNEQFF.

The chain carries TRBV27 and TRBJ1-2; no clear D gene. The CDR3 consists of 13 residues. V was clipped by 3 bases and J by 3 bases, with 8 bases between them. Per germline, CDR1 MNHEY and CDR2 SMNVEV (reference sequence). The CDR3 DNA reads as TGTGCCAGCAGTTTCGGGCAGTACTATGGCTACACCTTC. Protein sequence: CASSFGQYYGYTF.

The chain recombines TRBV19 with TRBJ2-6; D is possibly TRBD1 (5 bases). CDR3 size: 17 residues. The germline V and J ends were trimmed by 0 bases and 0 bases, with 9 bases remaining between them. Germline values: CDR1 LNHDA, CDR2 SQIVND (reference sequence). The CDR3: CASSIETVTSGANVLTF. For the CDR3, the DNA is TGTGCCAGTAGTATAGAGACAGTTACCTCTGGGGCCAACGTCCTGACTTTC.

V usage is TRBV7-8 and J usage is TRBJ2-1, with TRBD1 as a possible D gene (6 bases). The CDR3 extends over 18 amino acids. The V end lost 1 base, the J end lost 2 bases, and 18 bases lay between the germline ends. The germline V gene encodes CDR1 SGHVS and CDR2 FQNEAQ. The CDR3 DNA follows: TGTGCCAGCAGCTTAGGGGCTCGGGACAAGGTAACCTACAATGAGCAGTTCTTC. It yields the protein CASSLGARDKVTYNEQFF.

This clone was seen a single time. V and J are TRBV6-6 and TRBJ2-2; weak D call: TRBD1 (6 bases). Trimming took 6 bases from V and 6 from J, leaving 8 bases between them. This CDR3 is built from 12 residues. The V gene's germline CDR1 is MNHNY and CDR2 SVGAGI (reference sequence). The CDR3 bases are TGTGCCAGCAGACAGGGCTCCGGGGAGCTGTTTTTT. It yields the protein CASRQGSGELFF.